These 12 T cell receptor beta chains share one sample of origin, sequenced in a study of cytomegalovirus exposure and HLA in healthy donors. The PCR was carried out with 60 Vbeta primers and 13 Jbeta primers. The protocol was immunoSEQ multiplex PCR, while the TCRdb copy is restricted to in-frame clones and leaves out a portion. The sample records some 150,000 clones, 75% to 80% being singletons. The sequenced material came from PBMCs. These receptors were taken from a middle-aged man in good health and CMV-seropositive.

The gene calls are TRBV5-1 and TRBJ1-1, with D possibly TRBD1 on 6 matching bases. The CDR3 totals 13 residues. The germline CDR1 and CDR2 sequences are SGHRS and YFSETQ. V gave up 3 bases and J gave up 3 bases, with 9 bases separating them. This CDR3 reads CASSSQGHTEAFF. CDR3 bases: TGCGCCAGCAGCTCACAGGGTCACACTGAAGCTTTCTTT. Together with reference TRBV5-1 and TRBJ1-1, the CDR3 gives the full variable domain: KAGVTQTPRYLIKTRGQQVTLSCSPISGHRSVSWYQQTPGQGLQFLFEYFSETQRNKGNFPGRFSGRQFSNSRSEMNVSTLELGDSALYLCASSSQGHTEAFFGQGTRLTVV.

The chain combines TRBV2 with TRBJ2-7; the D is unclear. CDR1 and CDR2 from the germline V gene are SNHLY and FYNNEI. V was shortened by 5 bases and J by 3 bases, with 14 bases between the two germline ends. The CDR3 loop spans 14 amino acids. Written as DNA, the CDR3 is TGTGCCAGCAGTACCCCAAACGGTCGCTACGAGCAGTACTTC. It specifies CASSTPNGRYEQYF.

The rearrangement uses TRBV5-1 and TRBJ2-7; 7 bases map to TRBD2. V trimming: 6 bases; J trimming: 0 bases; junction bases outside the gene matches: 3. CDR3 length: 13 amino acids. CDR1 is SGHRS and CDR2 is YFSETQ in the germline V gene. CDR3 amino acids: CASTASGSYEQYF. Here the CDR3 DNA reads TGCGCCAGCACGGCTAGCGGCTCCTACGAGCAGTACTTC.

The genes are TRBV29-1 and TRBJ2-2, with 9 bases matching TRBD2. J lost 1 base, V lost 1 base, and 1 base had no gene match. The CDR3 has 15 amino acids. CDR1 and CDR2 (germline): SQVTM, ANQGSEA. CDR3 region: CSVEGTSENTGELFF. Here the CDR3 DNA reads TGCAGCGTTGAAGGGACTAGCGAGAACACCGGGGAGCTGTTTTTT.

The chain employs TRBV2 and TRBJ2-7; TRBD2 aligns across 7 bases. The CDR3 spans 15 residues. V was pared by 1 base and J by 3 bases, with 6 bases of the junction left unmatched. Germline assignment: CDR1 SNHLY and CDR2 FYNNEI. The CDR3 loop is CASSEVGGSDYEQYF. DNA of the CDR3: TGTGCCAGCAGTGAAGTCGGCGGGAGCGACTACGAGCAGTACTTC.

The chain couples TRBV9 to TRBJ2-3; tentatively, D is TRBD1 (6 bases). Trimming took off 6 bases at V and 0 bases at J, with 17 bases between the two ends. Looked up from germline, CDR1 is SGDLS and CDR2 is YYNGEE. This CDR3 is built from 16 residues. For the CDR3, the DNA is TGTGCCAGCACTTATGGGGGACACGTTAGCACAGATACGCAGTATTTT. Its protein product is CASTYGGHVSTDTQYF.

The genes are TRBV7-9 and TRBJ2-7; D unresolved. The CDR3 totals 12 residues. Germline CDR1 SEHNR, CDR2 FQNEAQ (reference sequence). Between the trimmed V and J ends, which lost 9 bases and 0 bases, there was a span of 9 bases. This chain's CDR3 is CASTRSSYEQYF. The CDR3 DNA reads TGTGCCAGTACAAGGAGCTCCTACGAGCAGTACTTC.

The chain couples TRBV4-1 to TRBJ2-1; 7 bases agree with TRBD2. Looked up from germline, CDR1 is MGHRA and CDR2 is YSYEKL. V shed 1 base and J 4 bases; nucleotides not matched to a gene: 4. The CDR3 is made up of 15 amino acids. The CDR3 spells CASSQGLARYNEQFF. CDR3 nucleotides: TGCGCCAGCAGCCAAGGACTAGCACGATACAATGAGCAGTTCTTC.

The J gene is TRBJ2-7, the V gene TRBV6-1; TRBD1 matches at 7 bases. The CDR3 is 14 amino acids. Germline CDR1 MNHNS, CDR2 SASEGT. V shed 0 bases and J 5 bases; nucleotides not matched to a gene: 4. For the CDR3, the DNA is TGTGCCAGCAGTGAAGCCCCAGGGGGACACGAGCAGTACTTC. It translates to CASSEAPGGHEQYF.

The chain couples TRBV5-1 to TRBJ2-5, with D possibly TRBD1 on 5 matching bases. Between the trimmed V and J ends, which lost 0 bases and 5 bases, there was a span of 20 bases. CDR3 length equals 17 residues. CDR1 and CDR2 from the germline V gene are SGHRS and YFSETQ. The CDR3 region has the DNA TGCGCCAGCAGCTTGGCGCTAGGAACGATCCCAGGGGAGACCCAGTACTTC. It yields the protein CASSLALGTIPGETQYF.

This chain links TRBV5-4 with TRBJ1-1; D not certain. The CDR3 has 14 residues. The germline V gene has CDR1 SGHNT and CDR2 YYREEE (reference sequence). The V gene lost 0 bases and the J gene lost 0 bases, with 6 bases spanning the gap. CDR3 coding DNA: TGTGCCAGCAGCTTGGCGACATTGAACACTGAAGCTTTCTTT. Amino acid sequence: CASSLATLNTEAFF.

This chain joins TRBV5-4 and TRBJ1-2; D call uncertain. The CDR3 has 13 amino acids. Germline V gene data show CDR1 as SGHNT and CDR2 as YYREEE (reference sequence). Trimming removed 0 bases at V and 3 bases at J, with 6 bases between. CDR3 amino acids: CASSLVGDYGYTF. The DNA for the CDR3 is TGTGCCAGCAGCTTGGTCGGGGACTATGGCTACACCTTC.